This T cell receptor (beta chain) appears in the sequencing data of a study of blood T cells in healthy people across ages. Combining a sample-barcoded 5' primer with a J-beta primer mix, a second PCR ran for 7 to 11 cycles. TCRdb re-analysed the 5' RACE reads in MiXCR, keeping a single row per CDR3 protein. The table lists roughly 1 million distinct CDR3 sequences, 20% to 25% of them singletons. This clonotype was picked up a small number of times. The CDR3 has 12 residues. The V gene lost 7 bases and the J gene lost 2 bases, with 10 bases spanning the gap. Germline V gene data show CDR1 as SQVTM and CDR2 as ANQGSEA. This sample was shared with a second study, whose subject was T cells of mothers and their children.

This clonotype originated in a girl aged 2 to 9 in good health. The sample was blood. This chain connects TRBV29-1 to TRBJ2-3; D not certain. DNA for the CDR3: TGCAGCGGGTTGAGAGACACAGATACGCAGTATTTT. It translates to CSGLRDTDTQYF.